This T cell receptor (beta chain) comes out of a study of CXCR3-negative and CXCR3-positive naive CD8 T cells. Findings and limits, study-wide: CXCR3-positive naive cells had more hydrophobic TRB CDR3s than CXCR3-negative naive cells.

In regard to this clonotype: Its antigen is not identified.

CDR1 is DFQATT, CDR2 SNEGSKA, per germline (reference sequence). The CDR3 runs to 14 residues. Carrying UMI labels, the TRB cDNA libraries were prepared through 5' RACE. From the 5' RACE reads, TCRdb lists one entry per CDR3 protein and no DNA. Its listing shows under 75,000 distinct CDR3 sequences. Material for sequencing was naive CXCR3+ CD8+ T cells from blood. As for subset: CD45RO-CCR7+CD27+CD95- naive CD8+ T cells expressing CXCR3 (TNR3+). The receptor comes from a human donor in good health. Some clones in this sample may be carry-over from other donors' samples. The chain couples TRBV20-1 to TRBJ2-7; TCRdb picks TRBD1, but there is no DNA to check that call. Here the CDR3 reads CSARKGREPYEQYF.